The following is a T cell receptor (beta chain) sequence with its context. Antigen unknown. The source of the sample is a study of T cells in Graves' hyperthyroidism and ophthalmopathy. Study-level background: Peripheral blood collection took place at initial diagnosis, before any treatment.

It was considered stable Graves' hyperthyroidism when ophthalmopathy did not progress within 18 months. Amplified regions were TCR beta CDR3 sequences from RNA transcripts. A first-round RT-PCR of the TCR CDR3 used the HTBI primer set. TCRdb used MiXCR to reprocess the multiplex PCR reads, holding one entry per CDR3 protein. The table lists roughly 700,000 distinct CDR3 sequences, 30% to 40% of them singletons, with around 30% in the top ten. Findings of the study overall: The model made its ophthalmopathy prediction, and onset followed a median approximately 6 months later.

Sequencing was carried out using blood. This TCR derives from a woman between 40 and 50 years old with Graves' hyperthyroidism.

This CDR3 reads CASGSTLTGDYGYTF. In DNA form, the CDR3 reads TGTGCTAGTGGTTCGACCCTGACAGGGGACTATGGCTACACCTTC. The chain joins TRBV12-5 to TRBJ1-2, with 8 bases lining up with TRBD1. The germline CDR1 and CDR2 sequences are LGHNT and FRNRAP. The CDR3 spans 15 residues. V lost 4 bases, J lost 3 bases, and 7 bases stayed unmatched.